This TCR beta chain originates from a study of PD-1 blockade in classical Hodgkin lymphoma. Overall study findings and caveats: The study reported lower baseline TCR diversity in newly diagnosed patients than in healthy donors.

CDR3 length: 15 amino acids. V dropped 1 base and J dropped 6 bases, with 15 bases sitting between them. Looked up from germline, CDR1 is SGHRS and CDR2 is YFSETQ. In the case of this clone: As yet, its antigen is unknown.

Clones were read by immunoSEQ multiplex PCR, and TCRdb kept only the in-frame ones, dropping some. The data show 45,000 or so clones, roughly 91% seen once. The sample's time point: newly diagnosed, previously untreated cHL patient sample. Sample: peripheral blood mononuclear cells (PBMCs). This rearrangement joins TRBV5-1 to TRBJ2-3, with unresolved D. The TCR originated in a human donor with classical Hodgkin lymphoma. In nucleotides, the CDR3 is TGCGCCAGCAGCTTGCAGGACGGCGTTGGGGATACGCAGTATTTT. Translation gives CASSLQDGVGDTQYF.